The present TCR beta chain was sequenced within a study of cytomegalovirus exposure and HLA in healthy donors. Study outcomes and limitations: In a later analysis, HLA-C alleles had the fewest associated TCRs, DRB1 alleles the most. A later analysis found most CMV-associated TCR beta chains apparently HLA-restricted. Generally TCR sequences proved uncommon, though certain public TCRs appeared in numerous donors.

This clone was detected only a few times. No antigen is known for it. In the PCR, 60 Vbeta and 13 Jbeta primers were used. Measured with immunoSEQ multiplex PCR; TCRdb has only the in-frame clones, and not every one. The data contain around 190,000 clones, more than 65% of them singletons. The sequenced material came from PBMCs. This receptor was taken from a woman in her thirties in good health and CMV-seropositive.

The chain's CDR3 is CASRRTGTYEQYF. CDR3 nucleotides: TGTGCCAGCAGGAGGACGGGGACCTACGAGCAGTACTTC. The rearrangement links TRBV27 to TRBJ2-7; D is possibly TRBD2 (5 bases). Trimming stripped 6 bases from V and 2 bases from J, with 11 bases between. The germline V gene has CDR1 MNHEY and CDR2 SMNVEV (reference sequence). This CDR3 region has 13 residues.